This T cell receptor beta chain was sequenced during a study of T cell repertoires in aging, cancer and after chemotherapy. Background on the study: Donor ages fell into six groups from 30 or younger up to 70 or older. Chronic lymphocytic leukemia patients on fludarabine- or bendamustine-based regimens gave paired samples before and after chemotherapy.

The CDR3 is 15 residues long. Germline lookup yields CDR1 MNHNS and CDR2 SASEGT. This clonotype was observed a single time. Its antigen is as yet unknown. Rearranged V-D-J TRB sequences were amplified with a mixed TRB-A/B primer pool. MiXCR was run by TCRdb on the multiplex PCR reads, yielding one entry per CDR3 protein. The sample yields 6,000 to 8,500 distinct CDR3 sequences, roughly 31% seen once. Notes on the study in general: These repertoire data do not allow conclusions about immunological memory after chemotherapy. Age-matched healthy donors had significantly more diverse, less clonal blood TCR repertoires than untreated cancer patients.

TCR beta rearrangements were amplified from peripheral blood genomic DNA. This receptor was identified in a human donor with a blood cancer. What was sequenced was blood. The chain joins TRBV6-1 to TRBJ1-6; D unresolved. Here the CDR3 DNA reads TGTGCGACAAGGGCAGAGCCAAACTATAATTCACCCCTCCACTTT. Encoded protein: CATRAEPNYNSPLHF.